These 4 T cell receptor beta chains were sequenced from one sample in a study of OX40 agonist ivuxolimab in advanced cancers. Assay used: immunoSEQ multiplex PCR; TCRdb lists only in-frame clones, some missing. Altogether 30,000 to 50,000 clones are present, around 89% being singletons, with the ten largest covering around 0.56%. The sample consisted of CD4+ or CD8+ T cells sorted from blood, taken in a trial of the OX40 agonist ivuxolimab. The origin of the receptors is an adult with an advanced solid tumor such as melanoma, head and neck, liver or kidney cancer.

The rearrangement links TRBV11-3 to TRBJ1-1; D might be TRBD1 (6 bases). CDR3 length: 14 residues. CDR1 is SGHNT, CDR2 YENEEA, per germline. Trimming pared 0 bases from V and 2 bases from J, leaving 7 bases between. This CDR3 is CASSLEGHNTEAFF. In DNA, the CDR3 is TGTGCCAGCAGCTTAGAGGGACATAACACTGAAGCTTTCTTT.

The CDR3 region is CASKRAAEAETQYF. The CDR3 DNA reads TGTGCCAGCAAGAGGGCCGCCGAAGCAGAGACCCAGTACTTC. The chain combines TRBV2 with TRBJ2-5; perhaps TRBD2 as D (5 bases). This CDR3 contains 14 residues. Trimming cost V 7 bases and J 4 bases, with 16 bases left between them. From germline, CDR1 is SNHLY and CDR2 FYNNEI.

CDR3 in DNA: TGTGCCAGCAGTCGACAGGGCCTCAATCAGCCCCAGCATTTT. This codes for CASSRQGLNQPQHF. The genes are TRBV27 and TRBJ1-5, with 7 bases that match TRBD1. CDR1 is MNHEY, CDR2 SMNVEV, per germline (reference sequence). V was pared by 5 bases and J by 3 bases, with 4 bases of the junction left unmatched. This CDR3 has 14 residues.

CDR3 sequence (DNA): TGTGCCAGTAGTATGTATGGGACTAGCGGGTCTTATCCCCTCTACGAGCAGTACTTC. It encodes CASSMYGTSGSYPLYEQYF. The chain has TRBV19 and TRBJ2-7; 12 bases agree with TRBD2. Trimming removed 3 bases from V and 3 bases from J; junction bases left unmatched: 15. Looked up from germline, CDR1 is LNHDA and CDR2 is SQIVND (reference sequence). The CDR3 spans 19 residues.